These 7 T cell receptor beta chains share one sample of origin, sequenced in a study of OX40 agonist ivuxolimab in advanced cancers. The repertoire was sequenced with immunoSEQ multiplex PCR; TCRdb's copy has only in-frame clones and lacks some. The sample shows 45,000 to 50,000 clones, around 90% of them seen only once. The material was CD4+ or CD8+ T cells sorted from blood, obtained in a trial of the OX40 agonist ivuxolimab. These receptors were taken from an adult with an advanced solid tumor such as melanoma, head and neck, liver or kidney cancer.

This clone turned up a few times. The rearrangement uses TRBV7-2 and TRBJ2-7; D tentatively fits TRBD1 or TRBD2 (7 bases each). Germline assignment: CDR1 SGHTA and CDR2 FQGNSA. The length of the CDR3 is 14 residues. V was trimmed by 5 bases and J by 2 bases, leaving 13 bases between them. The CDR3: CASSPGGGTYEQYF. DNA of the CDR3: TGTGCCAGCAGCCCAGGGGGAGGGACCTACGAGCAGTACTTC.

The rearrangement joins TRBV5-1 to TRBJ2-1; TRBD2 agrees at 13 bases. CDR3 length: 14 amino acids. J gave up 5 bases and V 9 bases, and 5 bases lay outside the gene matches. The V gene's germline CDR1 is SGHRS and CDR2 YFSETQ. CDR3 protein: CATTLAGGHNEQFF. DNA for the CDR3: TGCGCCACCACACTAGCGGGAGGGCACAATGAGCAGTTCTTC.

The chain has TRBV11-2 and TRBJ2-3; TRBD2 matches 8 bases. CDR3 length equals 17 residues. V was pared by 5 bases and J by 2 bases, with 12 bases of the junction left unmatched. In germline, CDR1 is SGHAT, CDR2 FQNNGV. The CDR3 sequence: CASSPRPGTSTTDTQYF. DNA of the CDR3: TGTGCCAGCAGCCCCCGCCCTGGGACTAGTACCACAGATACGCAGTATTTT.

The genes are TRBV14 and TRBJ1-6, with D possibly TRBD1 on 5 matching bases. This CDR3 has 14 residues. CDR1 is SGHDN and CDR2 is FVKESK in the germline V gene. The ends were cut back, 5 bases at V and 5 bases at J, with 10 bases in the middle. The CDR3 is CASSTGTNNSPLHF. In nucleotides, the CDR3 is TGTGCCAGCAGCACAGGTACTAATAATTCACCCCTCCACTTT. Full variable domain (missing parts from reference TRBV14 and TRBJ1-6): EAGVTQFPSHSVIEKGQTVTLRCDPISGHDNLYWYRRVMGKEIKFLLHFVKESKQDESGMPNNRFLAERTGGTYSTLKVQPAELEDSGVYFCASSTGTNNSPLHFGNGTRLTVT.

CDR3 in DNA: TGTGCCAGCAGGGCCGGGACAGGGGGCTACGAGCAGTACTTC. Translated: CASRAGTGGYEQYF. The J gene is TRBJ2-7, the V gene TRBV28; 11 bases line up with TRBD1. The CDR3 has 14 amino acids. V lost 6 bases and J lost 3; bases outside the gene matches: 4. The germline V gene encodes CDR1 MDHEN and CDR2 SYDVKM. Looking up the rest from reference TRBV28 and TRBJ2-7 gives the full variable domain: DVKVTQSSRYLVKRTGEKVFLECVQDMDHENMFWYRQDPGLGLRLIYFSYDVKMKEKGDIPEGYSVSREKKERFSLILESASTNQTSMYLCASRAGTGGYEQYFGPGTRLTVT.

The chain is built from TRBV5-1 and TRBJ2-2, with D unclear. The CDR3 loop spans 14 amino acids. Germline V gene lookup returns CDR1 SGHRS and CDR2 YFSETQ. V was clipped by 4 bases and J by 1 base, with 8 bases between them. The CDR3 bases are TGCGCCAGCAGCCCCGGAAGGAACACCGGGGAGCTGTTTTTT. This gives the protein CASSPGRNTGELFF. The full variable domain, rest sourced from reference TRBV5-1 and TRBJ2-2, is KAGVTQTPRYLIKTRGQQVTLSCSPISGHRSVSWYQQTPGQGLQFLFEYFSETQRNKGNFPGRFSGRQFSNSRSEMNVSTLELGDSALYLCASSPGRNTGELFFGEGSRLTVL.

The chain joins TRBV14 to TRBJ2-2, with D unclear. The CDR3 spans 15 residues. The germline V and J ends were trimmed by 2 bases and 1 base, with 8 bases remaining between them. CDR1 and CDR2 from the germline V gene are SGHDN and FVKESK. CDR3 loop: CASSQKVLNTGELFF. The CDR3 nucleotides are TGTGCCAGCAGCCAAAAGGTTTTGAACACCGGGGAGCTGTTTTTT.